Listed here are 7 T cell receptor beta chains from one sample, sequenced in a study of T cell repertoires in cytomegalovirus infection (dated 2019 in TCRdb). Sequencing instrument: Illumina HiSeq 1500. In-frame beta chains were kept once TCRdb had trimmed the public reads at Q25 with fastp and called clones with MiXCR. All rows with the same CDR3 protein become a single entry with the most common DNA and genes. Recorded for this sample are approximately 750,000 distinct CDR3 sequences; approximately 34% of them occurred a single time. The ten largest clonotypes hold around 2.8% of the sample. Sequencing used PBMCs. These receptors were collected from a human donor in good health (CMV status not recorded). Some clones in this sample may be carry-over from other donors' samples.

This clonotype was seen only a few times. The V and J genes are TRBV5-1 and TRBJ2-1; 7 nucleotides align to TRBD1. The CDR3 sequence is 12 residues long. J was trimmed by 9 bases and V by 5 bases; bases with no gene match: 5. Germline values: CDR1 SGHRS, CDR2 YFSETQ. This CDR3 is CASRENRGEQFF. The CDR3 DNA reads TGCGCCAGCAGGGAAAACAGGGGTGAGCAGTTCTTC. Drawing the rest from reference TRBV5-1 and TRBJ2-1, the complete variable domain is KAGVTQTPRYLIKTRGQQVTLSCSPISGHRSVSWYQQTPGQGLQFLFEYFSETQRNKGNFPGRFSGRQFSNSRSEMNVSTLELGDSALYLCASRENRGEQFFGPGTRLTVL.

This clonotype occurred a few times. The chain uses TRBV29-1 and TRBJ2-3; D could derive from TRBD1 or TRBD2 (5 bases each). This CDR3 contains 12 residues. CDR1 SQVTM and CDR2 ANQGSEA come from the germline V gene. The V gene lost 6 bases and the J gene lost 4 bases, with 11 bases spanning the gap. The CDR3 sequence is CSVDTGPDTQYF. Here the CDR3 DNA reads TGCAGCGTCGATACGGGGCCAGATACGCAGTATTTT.

This clonotype was counted a few times. The V gene is TRBV25-1, the J gene TRBJ2-4; no clear D gene. Trimming removed 3 bases from V and 0 bases from J, with 27 bases in between. There are 21 residues in the CDR3. CDR1 and CDR2 (germline): MGHDK, SYGVNS. The CDR3 region has the DNA TGTGCCAGCAGTGAGCCCCCCTGGATAGGGCAGACGTTTCTAGCCAAAAACATTCAGTACTTC. This encodes CASSEPPWIGQTFLAKNIQYF.

The rearrangement links TRBV20-1 to TRBJ2-6; D remains ambiguous. CDR1 is DFQATT, CDR2 SNEGSKA, per germline (reference sequence). Between the trimmed V and J ends, which lost 3 bases and 0 bases, there was a span of 6 bases. The CDR3 totals 14 residues. CDR3 loop: CSARTNSGANVLTF. The CDR3 bases are TGCAGTGCTAGGACAAACTCTGGGGCCAACGTCCTGACTTTC.

This chain joins TRBV19 and TRBJ1-2; D may be TRBD1 (5 bases). Germline V gene lookup returns CDR1 LNHDA and CDR2 SQIVND (reference sequence). This CDR3 comprises 14 residues. Trimming took 3 bases from V and 2 from J, leaving 10 bases between them. The CDR3 DNA sequence: TGTGCCAGTAGTATCGGGGGACGGAACTATGGCTACACCTTC. Amino acid sequence: CASSIGGRNYGYTF.

This clonotype came up a few times. The V and J genes are TRBV19 and TRBJ2-2; 11 nucleotides align to TRBD2. Germline V gene data show CDR1 as LNHDA and CDR2 as SQIVND (reference sequence). The CDR3 length is 17 residues. Unmatched junction bases numbered 9, after V lost 4 bases and J lost 5 bases. CDR3 coding DNA: TGTGCCAGTAGTACCCTACTAGCGGGAGCGAGGACCGGGGAGCTGTTTTTT. Translation gives CASSTLLAGARTGELFF.

The chain uses TRBV12-3 or TRBV12-4 and TRBJ1-2; no clear D gene. V was cut by 8 bases and J by 3 bases, with 16 bases left in between. The CDR3 is made up of 14 amino acids. The CDR3 DNA follows: TGTGCCAGCTGTCCTCGGAGTGATTACTATGGCTACACCTTC. This sequence encodes CASCPRSDYYGYTF.